This TCR beta chain is from a study of cytomegalovirus exposure and HLA in healthy donors. After removal of 8 bases from V and 4 bases from J, the junction contained 10 bases not matched to a gene. This CDR3 contains 17 residues. Germline V gene data show CDR1 as MNHEY and CDR2 as SMNVEV (reference sequence). About this clone: What it binds is not known.

General study results and limits: Cytomegalovirus association was listed for 150 or so TCR beta chains. Analysis was performed later, and it showed HLA-associated TCR beta chains to be more clonally expanded than equally common others.

Both 60 Vbeta primers and 13 Jbeta primers went into the PCR. Some clones are missing from TCRdb's copy, which holds only in-frame ones; the method was immunoSEQ multiplex PCR. The data contain roughly 200,000 clones, around 85% of them singletons. The clonotype originates from a man aged 50 or older in good health and CMV-seronegative. The sequenced material came from PBMCs. The V and J genes are TRBV27 and TRBJ2-3; 15 bases map to TRBD2. CDR3 amino acids: CASGTSGRFEAPDTQYF. DNA of the CDR3: TGTGCCAGCGGGACTAGCGGGAGGTTTGAGGCCCCAGATACGCAGTATTTT.